This TCR beta chain was sequenced for a study of cytomegalovirus exposure and HLA in healthy donors. It was with 60 Vbeta and 13 Jbeta primers that the PCR ran. Here immunoSEQ multiplex PCR was the method, and the copy in TCRdb shows in-frame clones only, minus some. This table has 110,000 to 150,000 clones, around 79% appearing once. This clone occurred a few times. Its antigen remains unidentified. Overall study results and limits: In a later analysis, TCR beta V- and J-gene trimming showed a link to a missense DCLRE1C variant. Around 160 TCR beta chains were listed as cytomegalovirus-associated.

This TCR derives from a male donor in good health and CMV-seronegative. Material: PBMCs.

CDR3 coding DNA: TGTGCCAGTGGAGGGAGTCAGCCCCAGCATTTT. Translating it yields CASGGSQPQHF. The chain joins TRBV19 to TRBJ1-5; D remains ambiguous. CDR3 size: 11 residues. Deletions cut 8 bases from V and 6 bases from J, with 8 bases between. Germline V gene data show CDR1 as LNHDA and CDR2 as SQIVND (reference sequence).